This T cell receptor beta chain originates from a study of cytomegalovirus exposure and HLA in healthy donors. Study details: Out of 150 million to 200 million T cells, an earlier analysis found over 90 million unique TCR beta sequences in total.

General study findings and limits: The study reported that TCR beta sequences accurately predicted HLA-A and HLA-B alleles in most subjects.

Germline V gene lookup returns CDR1 SSHAT and CDR2 FNYEAQ (reference sequence). This CDR3 is 18 amino acids long. 60 Vbeta and 13 Jbeta primers were used in PCR. Assay: immunoSEQ multiplex PCR; the TCRdb copy retains only in-frame clones and omits some. The repertoire holds 75,000 to 95,000 clones, with 50% to 75% as singletons. A remark on this clone: What it recognizes is unknown. At one end, the junction sequence differs from germline, possibly due to a read error.

The V call is TRBV7-7, the J call TRBJ1-4; D is ambiguous. Sequencing was performed on PBMCs. The origin of this receptor is a man aged 25-45 years in good health and CMV-seronegative. This chain's CDR3 is CASSLVRPKIATNEKLFF. In DNA, the CDR3 is TGTGCTAGCAGCTTAGTGAGGCCGAAAATTGCAACTAATGAAAAACTGTTTTTT.